Listed below are T cell receptor beta chains from one sample, sequenced in a study of T-cell reconstitution after alpha-beta-depleted transplantation in children. Each CDR3 protein is one row after TCRdb ran MiXCR on the PCR reads. The sample has about 210,000 distinct CDR3 sequences, roughly 15% seen once. The material was PBMCs, mostly from graft donor cells, obtained 360 days after TCRalphabeta/CD19-depleted stem cell transplant. All receptors come from a male patient aged 2 to 9 who had a stem cell transplant for acute lymphoblastic leukemia, so the T cells may come from the graft donor. Each CDR3 is given with its conserved first and last residue.

v_gene	j_gene	CDR3aa
TRBV6-1	TRBJ2-7	CASSQSLGGPDYEQYF
TRBV7-9	TRBJ2-1	CASSEKGDEGEQFF
TRBV4-2	TRBJ2-5	CASSQGTGLSGDRRFGETQYF
TRBV5-1	TRBJ2-1	CASSLGASGEYNEQFF
TRBV10-3	TRBJ2-5	CAISEIRLLAGAVQETQYF
TRBV5-1	TRBJ2-1	CASSSRTSGVDNEQFF
TRBV4-3	TRBJ2-2	CASSLEVANTGELFF
TRBV2	TRBJ1-2	CASSAVGEYGYTF
TRBV6-5	TRBJ1-2	CASSSHGDYGYTF
TRBV6-5	TRBJ2-7	CASSYSGGEDRSSYEQYF
TRBV19	TRBJ2-5	CASSGYDRGETQYF